This T cell receptor (beta chain) stems from a study of cytomegalovirus exposure and HLA in healthy donors. Whole-study context: From about 200 million T cells, an earlier analysis saw 120 million or so unique TCR beta sequences.

Vbeta (60) and Jbeta (13) primers were used in the PCR. Libraries were prepared by immunoSEQ multiplex PCR; TCRdb keeps only in-frame clonotypes and omits some of them. The listing records roughly 62,000 clones. Study-wide results and limits: Most of the CMV-associated TCR beta chains (in a later analysis) appeared to be HLA-restricted. Presence/absence results assume similar sequencing depth per donor, which may not hold.

Worth noting for this clone: Its target is not known.

The receptor's source is a woman aged 18-30 years in good health and CMV-seronegative. The sequenced sample was PBMCs.

The CDR3 reads CSVSRTYGYTF. In nucleotides, the CDR3 is TGCAGCGTCAGTCGTACCTATGGCTACACCTTC. The genes are TRBV29-1 and TRBJ1-2, with D unresolved. The CDR3 covers 11 residues. Per germline, CDR1 SQVTM and CDR2 ANQGSEA. V was pared by 6 bases and J by 4 bases, with 9 bases between. The entire variable domain, with the rest obtained from reference TRBV29-1 and TRBJ1-2, is as follows: SAVISQKPSRDICQRGTSLTIQCQVDSQVTMMFWYRQQPGQSLTLIATANQGSEATYESGFVIDKFPISRPNLTFSTLTVSNMSPEDSSIYLCSVSRTYGYTFGSGTRLTVV.